The clone carrying this T cell receptor beta chain was observed at least ten times. The study based diagnoses on clinical symptoms, serum thyroxine and TRAb, thyroid ultrasound and orbital computed tomography. Fresh 10 ml peripheral blood yielded PBMCs. The data belong to a study of T cells in Graves' hyperthyroidism and ophthalmopathy. Study-level information: At the time of initial diagnosis and before any treatment, peripheral blood was collected.

RNA transcripts yielded amplified TCR beta CDR3 regions. First-round RT-PCR with HTBI primers amplified the TCR CDR3 region. From the multiplex PCR reads, TCRdb called clonotypes with MiXCR, one entry per CDR3 protein. The sample shows around 600,000 distinct CDR3 sequences, roughly 15% of them seen only once. The germline gives CDR1 MDHEN, CDR2 SYDVKM. With 5 bases removed from V and 0 bases from J, the gap between germline ends came to 21 bases. The CDR3 is 18 amino acids. Specimen: blood. V usage is TRBV28 and J usage is TRBJ2-3; D is perhaps TRBD1 or TRBD2 (5 bases each). The receptor comes from a woman between 45 and 60 years old with Graves' ophthalmopathy. The CDR3 DNA reads as TGTGCCAGCAGTCCGGCGTCTCTCAGGGAGAGAAGCACAGATACGCAGTATTTT. This sequence encodes CASSPASLRERSTDTQYF. The full variable domain, in which reference TRBV28 and TRBJ2-3 provide the parts outside the CDR3, is DVKVTQSSRYLVKRTGEKVFLECVQDMDHENMFWYRQDPGLGLRLIYFSYDVKMKEKGDIPEGYSVSREKKERFSLILESASTNQTSMYLCASSPASLRERSTDTQYFGPGTRLTVL.